This TCR beta chain was sequenced during a study of regulatory T cells in long-lasting Graves disease. Points from the study as a whole: Peripheral blood alone, not thyroid tissue, underwent study.

This clonotype was observed many times. What it recognizes is unknown. The CDR3 covers 17 residues. In germline, CDR1 is LNHDA, CDR2 SQIVND (reference sequence). The ends were cut back, 6 bases at V and 0 bases at J, with 19 bases in the middle. Library construction for TCR beta used iRepertoire HTBI primers and Arm-PCR of CDR3 regions. A single record per CDR3 protein comes from TCRdb applying MiXCR to the multiplex PCR reads. This table has 400,000 to 550,000 distinct CDR3 sequences, approximately 15% appearing once. Time point described: newly diagnosed GD, antithyroid drugs for less than 3 months. After RNA was extracted from PBMCs, the TCR library was made from it. These data were also reused for a study on T cells in Graves' hyperthyroidism and ophthalmopathy.

Material: peripheral blood mononuclear cells (PBMCs), obtained at new diagnosis, from a patient treated with antithyroid drugs. This sequence originates from a woman aged 25 to 45 with Graves disease. The chain has TRBV19 and TRBJ2-3; D may be TRBD2 (6 bases). The CDR3 reads CASSRVAESTSTDTQYF. The CDR3 DNA reads TGTGCCAGTAGCAGGGTAGCGGAGAGTACTAGCACAGATACGCAGTATTTT.